The 30 T cell receptor beta chains in this list originate from one sample, sequenced in a study of cytomegalovirus exposure and HLA in healthy donors. The PCR employed 60 Vbeta primers together with 13 Jbeta primers. The table came from immunoSEQ multiplex PCR; TCRdb's copy has only in-frame clones and leaves some out. In the table there are under 150,000 clones, approximately 85% of which are singletons. The source material was PBMCs. Receptors were obtained from a boy between 5 and 17 years old in good health and CMV-seronegative.

The V and J genes are TRBV7-2 and TRBJ2-4, with a possible D match to TRBD2 (5 bases). V lost 5 bases, J lost 10 bases, and 12 bases lay in between. The germline gives CDR1 SGHTA, CDR2 FQGNSA. This CDR3 comprises 12 residues. CDR3: CASSPLPGIQYF. Here the CDR3 DNA reads TGTGCCAGCAGCCCCCTACCGGGGATTCAGTACTTC.

The V and J genes are TRBV7-3 and TRBJ2-1, with TRBD2 matching over 8 bases. Per germline, CDR1 SGHTA and CDR2 FQGTGA. This CDR3 contains 16 residues. Trimming cost V 5 bases and J 4 bases; bases outside gene matches: 10. The CDR3, as DNA: TGTGCCAGCAGCCCAGAGGGCAAGCGGGGGTACAATGAGCAGTTCTTC. Amino acids: CASSPEGKRGYNEQFF.

The chain combines TRBV27 with TRBJ2-3, with 8 positions matching TRBD1. With V trimmed by 1 base and J by 0 bases, 3 bases remained unmatched. The germline V gene has CDR1 MNHEY and CDR2 SMNVEV (reference sequence). The length of the CDR3 is 16 residues. In DNA form, the CDR3 reads TGTGCCAGCAGTTTATTGGGGACAGGAAGCACAGATACGCAGTATTTT. This sequence encodes CASSLLGTGSTDTQYF.

The chain joins TRBV10-3 to TRBJ1-2; D might be TRBD1 (6 bases). There are 14 residues in the CDR3. Trimming shortened V by 6 bases and J by 7 bases, and 18 bases separated the two germline ends. CDR1 is ENHRY and CDR2 is SYGVKD in the germline V gene. The CDR3, as DNA: TGTGCCATCAGGGGGCCCGGGGACACCCGTGGCTACACCTTC. Translating gives CAIRGPGDTRGYTF.

This clone was observed once. The rearrangement joins TRBV7-2 to TRBJ2-5; the match to TRBD1 covers 7 bases. CDR3 length: 16 residues. The germline CDR1 and CDR2 sequences are SGHTA and FQGNSA. Trimming at V came to 5 bases and at J to 5 bases, leaving 14 bases not matched to a gene. The DNA of the CDR3 is TGTGCCAGCAGCCCTCCGGGACAGCCCCGGTTGGAGACCCAGTACTTC. This encodes CASSPPGQPRLETQYF.

This clone was picked up one time. This chain connects TRBV19 to TRBJ2-7; TRBD2 matches at 11 bases. The V gene end was trimmed by 4 bases and the J gene end by 0 bases; junction bases not matched to a gene: 8. Germline V gene data show CDR1 as LNHDA and CDR2 as SQIVND (reference sequence). This CDR3 is built from 17 residues. CDR3: CASSRIGTSGTSYEQYF. For the CDR3, the DNA is TGTGCCAGTAGTAGAATCGGGACTAGCGGCACCTCCTACGAGCAGTACTTC.

This chain links TRBV9 with TRBJ1-5; TRBD1 matches at 7 bases. The germline gives CDR1 SGDLS, CDR2 YYNGEE. The ends lost 2 bases at V and 2 bases at J; junction bases unmatched: 1. The CDR3 totals 14 residues. CDR3 in DNA: TGTGCCAGCAGCGTTGGACAGGGCAATCAGCCCCAGCATTTT. Its protein is CASSVGQGNQPQHF.

This sequence joins TRBV19 and TRBJ2-7, with 8 bases fitting TRBD1. Germline assignment: CDR1 LNHDA and CDR2 SQIVND (reference sequence). The CDR3 is 13 residues long. V lost 6 bases to trimming and J lost 4 bases; unmatched junction nucleotides: 5. This chain's CDR3 is CASRDRVSYEQYF. The CDR3 DNA reads as TGTGCCAGTAGGGACAGGGTTTCTTACGAGCAGTACTTC.

The CDR3 loop is CASSISGVGSYEQYF. CDR3 in DNA: TGTGCCAGTAGTATATCGGGGGTTGGGTCCTACGAGCAGTACTTC. This sequence joins TRBV19 and TRBJ2-7, with D tentatively TRBD2 (6 bases). With 2 bases removed from V and 1 base from J, the gap between germline ends came to 12 bases. The length of the CDR3 is 15 residues. CDR1 and CDR2 (germline): LNHDA, SQIVND (reference sequence).

The chain combines TRBV10-3 with TRBJ2-2; TRBD1 aligns across 8 bases. V was clipped by 11 bases and J by 7 bases; unmatched bases: 9. CDR1 ENHRY and CDR2 SYGVKD come from the germline V gene. This CDR3 spans 13 amino acids. The CDR3 loop is CAATDRVNGELFF. In DNA form, the CDR3 reads TGTGCCGCCACGGACAGGGTAAACGGGGAGCTGTTTTTT.

V usage is TRBV15 and J usage is TRBJ2-1; no clear D gene. V lost 1 base to trimming and J lost 10 bases, with 8 bases between them. Germline CDR1 and CDR2: LNHNV and YYDKDF (reference sequence). The CDR3 spans 12 residues. The CDR3 spells CATSRVEVEQFF. The DNA of the CDR3 is TGTGCCACCAGCAGAGTAGAGGTCGAGCAGTTCTTC.

The rearrangement joins TRBV7-2 to TRBJ2-2; the match to TRBD1 covers 7 bases. Looked up from germline, CDR1 is SGHTA and CDR2 is FQGNSA. The ends lost 4 bases at V and 5 bases at J; junction bases unmatched: 7. CDR3 length equals 15 residues. In DNA, the CDR3 is TGTGCCAGCAGCTCCAACAGGGGTGGGACCGGGGAGCTGTTTTTT. Encoded protein: CASSSNRGGTGELFF.

This clone has more than one count but fewer than ten. The chain links TRBV6-6 to TRBJ1-2; maybe TRBD1 (5 bases). V was cut by 5 bases and J by 6 bases, with 13 bases left in between. Germline assignment: CDR1 MNHNY and CDR2 SVGAGI (reference sequence). The CDR3 consists of 13 residues. CDR3 bases: TGTGCCAGCAGTGCTCAGGGTGCGCATGGCTACACCTTC. Encoded protein: CASSAQGAHGYTF.

This clone was observed a handful of times. The V gene is TRBV6-5, the J gene TRBJ1-3; D uncertain. Per germline, CDR1 MNHEY and CDR2 SVGAGI. Trimming took off 2 bases at V and 0 bases at J, with 8 bases between the two ends. The length of the CDR3 is 15 residues. In nucleotides, the CDR3 is TGTGCCAGCAGTTACGACGGGAACTCTGGAAACACCATATATTTT. Its protein is CASSYDGNSGNTIYF.

The chain combines TRBV5-1 with TRBJ2-5; 8 bases are a match to TRBD1. Germline V gene data show CDR1 as SGHRS and CDR2 as YFSETQ. The CDR3 is 16 residues long. The V segment lost 2 bases and the J segment 2 bases; nucleotides outside the gene matches: 8. This chain's CDR3 is CASSFPSQGVQETQYF. The CDR3, as DNA: TGCGCCAGCAGCTTCCCCTCACAGGGGGTTCAAGAGACCCAGTACTTC. Full variable domain (outside the CDR3, taken from reference TRBV5-1 and TRBJ2-5): KAGVTQTPRYLIKTRGQQVTLSCSPISGHRSVSWYQQTPGQGLQFLFEYFSETQRNKGNFPGRFSGRQFSNSRSEMNVSTLELGDSALYLCASSFPSQGVQETQYFGPGTRLLVL.

Comments on this clone: Mismatch with germline at one junction end may stem from a read error. CDR3 residues: CSISGTAYGYTF. For the CDR3, the DNA is TGTTCCATCAGTGGGACAGCATATGGCTACACCTTC. This sequence joins TRBV10-3 and TRBJ1-2; 7 bases fit TRBD1. Germline lookup yields CDR1 ENHRY and CDR2 SYGVKD. This CDR3 region has 12 residues.

CDR3 sequence (DNA): TGCGCCAGCAGCCAAGGGGCTAGCCACATTCAGTACTTC. Translation gives CASSQGASHIQYF. The chain uses TRBV4-3 and TRBJ2-4, with D possibly TRBD2 on 5 matching bases. The CDR3 runs 13 residues. The germline V and J ends were trimmed by 1 base and 8 bases, with 9 bases remaining between them. Germline CDR1 and CDR2: LGHNA and YSLEER.

This sequence joins TRBV12-5 and TRBJ2-7; 10 bases agree with TRBD1. The trim removed 8 bases at V and 3 bases at J, leaving 4 bases unmatched. The CDR3 is made up of 13 amino acids. Germline assignment: CDR1 LGHNT and CDR2 FRNRAP. CDR3 bases: TGTGCTAGTCGGGACAGGGGACACTACGAGCAGTACTTC. Translation: CASRDRGHYEQYF.

The chain has TRBV27 and TRBJ1-6; no definite D call. The CDR3 is made up of 12 amino acids. Germline V gives CDR1 MNHEY, CDR2 SMNVEV (reference sequence). Trimming took off 5 bases at V and 9 bases at J, with 8 bases between the two ends. The chain's CDR3 is CASSSGISPLHF. CDR3 bases: TGTGCCAGCAGTAGCGGGATTTCACCCCTCCACTTT.

This chain uses TRBV18 with TRBJ1-2, with 8 bases that match TRBD1. The CDR3 is 14 amino acids. Germline CDR1 KGHSH, CDR2 LQKENI. V shed 3 bases, J shed 6 bases, and the junction held 6 bases outside the gene matches. In DNA, the CDR3 is TGTGCCAGCTCACCGTCCGGGACAGGAAATGGCTACACCTTC. This translates into CASSPSGTGNGYTF.

The genes are TRBV5-5 and TRBJ1-2; tentatively, D is TRBD1 (5 bases). Germline V CDR1 and CDR2: SGHKS, YYEKEE (reference sequence). The germline V and J ends were trimmed by 0 bases and 3 bases, with 15 bases remaining between them. This CDR3 has 16 amino acids. CDR3 protein: CASSLGAGRVDYGYTF. CDR3 in DNA: TGTGCCAGCAGCTTGGGGGCCGGCAGGGTAGACTATGGCTACACCTTC.

The J gene is TRBJ2-1, the V gene TRBV5-4, with 10 nucleotides matching TRBD2. After removal of 0 bases from V and 6 bases from J, the junction contained 0 bases not matched to a gene. This CDR3 has 14 amino acids. Germline values: CDR1 SGHNT, CDR2 YYREEE (reference sequence). CDR3 sequence reads: CASSLERGGNEQFF. The CDR3 DNA reads as TGTGCCAGCAGCTTGGAGCGGGGGGGCAATGAGCAGTTCTTC.

This clone was recorded once. The chain uses TRBV19 and TRBJ2-7; the match to TRBD2 covers 7 bases. Germline CDR1 reads LNHDA; CDR2 reads SQIVND (reference sequence). The V gene end was trimmed by 0 bases and the J gene end by 7 bases; junction bases not matched to a gene: 3. This CDR3 contains 13 residues. Written as DNA, the CDR3 is TGTGCCAGTAGTATAGATCTGCGGGGGGAGCAGTACTTC. This translates into CASSIDLRGEQYF.

This clone has a single count. J is TRBJ2-6 and V is TRBV12-5; 7 nucleotides align to TRBD1. J was trimmed by 3 bases and V by 6 bases; bases with no gene match: 5. CDR1 and CDR2 from the germline V gene are LGHNT and FRNRAP. There are 15 residues in the CDR3. CDR3 nucleotides: TGTGCTAGTGGCGGGGACAGCCGTGGGGCCAACGTCCTGACTTTC. Residues: CASGGDSRGANVLTF.

The chain joins TRBV6-5 to TRBJ2-2; possibly TRBD1 for D (6 bases). The V gene's germline CDR1 is MNHEY and CDR2 SVGAGI. The CDR3 totals 14 residues. The V end was cut by 2 bases, the J end by 6 bases, with 10 bases between. CDR3 DNA: TGTGCCAGCAGTTACCGTGACAGGCCCGGGGAGCTGTTTTTT. This sequence encodes CASSYRDRPGELFF.

CDR3 protein: CASSPGSQETQYF. The DNA for the CDR3 is TGCGCCAGCAGCCCCGGGTCCCAAGAGACCCAGTACTTC. V usage is TRBV5-1 and J usage is TRBJ2-5; D is ambiguous. The ends were cut back, 4 bases at V and 1 base at J, with 8 bases in the middle. The CDR3 consists of 13 residues. Germline CDR1 and CDR2: SGHRS and YFSETQ.

The CDR3 nucleotides read TGTGCCAGCTCAGGAGAGGGACAGGGGGGAACTGAAGCTTTCTTT. Its translation is CASSGEGQGGTEAFF. The V call is TRBV18, the J call TRBJ1-1, with 11 bases that match TRBD1. Per the germline V gene, CDR1 is KGHSH and CDR2 is LQKENI. Losses at the gene ends were 5 bases for V and 5 bases for J; bases not matched to a gene: 7. The CDR3 length is 15 residues.

The rearrangement uses TRBV7-2 and TRBJ1-1; D gene ambiguous. The CDR3 sequence is 13 residues long. The ends were cut back, 6 bases at V and 4 bases at J, with 12 bases in the middle. CDR1 and CDR2 (germline): SGHTA, FQGNSA. For the CDR3, the DNA is TGTGCCAGCAGGCCTACAGTCGGCACTGAAGCTTTCTTT. It is translated as CASRPTVGTEAFF.

The J gene is TRBJ1-4, the V gene TRBV2; D not resolved. Germline V lookup: CDR1 SNHLY, CDR2 FYNNEI. Trimming removed 5 bases from V and 3 bases from J, with 13 bases in between. This CDR3 contains 15 residues. As DNA, the CDR3 is TGTGCCAGCAGTATAACTGCTACCTCTAATGAAAAACTGTTTTTT. Encoded protein: CASSITATSNEKLFF. The full variable domain, completed using reference TRBV2 and TRBJ1-4, is EPEVTQTPSHQVTQMGQEVILRCVPISNHLYFYWYRQILGQKVEFLVSFYNNEISEKSEIFDDQFSVERPDGSNFTLKIRSTKLEDSAMYFCASSITATSNEKLFFGSGTQLSVL.

The chain recombines TRBV5-4 with TRBJ2-5, with D possibly being TRBD2 (7 bases). Per germline, CDR1 SGHNT and CDR2 YYREEE (reference sequence). With 4 bases removed from V and 5 bases from J, the gap between germline ends came to 15 bases. The CDR3 runs 14 residues. The CDR3 DNA sequence: TGTGCCAGCAGCGGGGGGCGGGAGCGGGAGACCCAGTACTTC. This sequence encodes CASSGGRERETQYF.